The rows below give T cell receptor beta chains drawn from one sample of a study of TIL therapy for anti-PD-1-resistant metastatic lung cancer. The assay was immunoSEQ multiplex PCR, and TCRdb's table has in-frame clones only and misses some. The sample lists about 59,000 clones, less than 75% occurring once. The sequences come from blood, collected at baseline. The receptors stem from a person between 25 and 79 years old with non-small cell lung cancer. Each CDR3 is given with its conserved first and last residue. D genes are given only for firm matches.

j_call cdr3_length d_call v_call cdr3_aa
TRBJ1-2 16 . TRBV15 CATSRDKIQANYGYTF
TRBJ2-7 13 . TRBV10-1 CASSETGSYEQYF
TRBJ2-7 13 . TRBV2 CASSSGLPYEQYF
TRBJ1-2 13 . TRBV28 CASAGGVNYGYTF
TRBJ2-3 13 . TRBV7-3 CASSSKTTDTQYF
TRBJ1-2 15 . TRBV6-1 CASSVTRTEHYGYTF
TRBJ2-3 11 . TRBV20-1 CSALQTDTQYF
TRBJ2-1 16 TRBD2 TRBV7-2 CASSLRAGALYNEQFF
TRBJ1-2 15 TRBD1 TRBV14 CASSQAATGKGGYTF
TRBJ2-7 15 . TRBV7-3 CASSLTAGAPYEQYF
TRBJ1-5 16 . TRBV6-5 CASSYLPLGFNQPQHF
TRBJ2-3 18 . TRBV5-1 CASSSPGHFLDSTDTQYF
TRBJ2-5 13 . TRBV21-1 CASSAGQGETQYF
TRBJ2-1 17 TRBD1 TRBV23-1 CASSQRGQWSSYNEQFF
TRBJ2-7 11 . TRBV15 CATSRGQAELF
TRBJ1-5 15 . TRBV4-1 CASSQAVLSNQPQHF
TRBJ2-5 15 TRBD2 TRBV27 CASSLAGGPQETQYF
TRBJ1-1 14 TRBD1 TRBV5-1 CASSLAAGGTEAFF
TRBJ2-7 13 TRBD1 TRBV15 CATRTGSSYEQYF